This T cell receptor beta chain comes out of a study of T-cell reconstitution after alpha-beta-depleted transplantation in children. This clonotype showed up many times. Its matching antigen is unknown. A library of TCRbeta sequences, prepared with unique molecular identifiers, was generated. MiXCR was run by TCRdb on the PCR reads, yielding one entry per CDR3 protein. The table lists about 440,000 distinct CDR3 sequences, approximately 41% of them singletons, with about 30% in the top ten. Study-wide points: Surviving recipient T cells and thymic progenitors underlay high day-60 TCRbeta diversity in some patients. A year post-transplant, T-cell counts and diversity derived mostly from newly produced T cells. Several hundred expanded graft clones reportedly gave rise to the alpha-beta T cells present about two months after transplant.

Sequencing used PBMCs, obtained before TCRalphabeta/CD19-depleted stem cell transplant. This clonotype was obtained from a girl aged 2 to 9 with aplastic anemia, due to receive a stem cell transplant.

The CDR3 spells CASSEAPGAGEQFF. In DNA, the CDR3 is TGTGCCAGCAGTGAAGCGCCAGGGGCAGGAGAGCAGTTCTTC. The genes are TRBV2 and TRBJ2-1, with D tentatively TRBD1 (6 bases). V was shortened by 0 bases and J by 10 bases, with 13 bases between the two germline ends. Germline V gives CDR1 SNHLY, CDR2 FYNNEI. The CDR3 extends over 14 amino acids.